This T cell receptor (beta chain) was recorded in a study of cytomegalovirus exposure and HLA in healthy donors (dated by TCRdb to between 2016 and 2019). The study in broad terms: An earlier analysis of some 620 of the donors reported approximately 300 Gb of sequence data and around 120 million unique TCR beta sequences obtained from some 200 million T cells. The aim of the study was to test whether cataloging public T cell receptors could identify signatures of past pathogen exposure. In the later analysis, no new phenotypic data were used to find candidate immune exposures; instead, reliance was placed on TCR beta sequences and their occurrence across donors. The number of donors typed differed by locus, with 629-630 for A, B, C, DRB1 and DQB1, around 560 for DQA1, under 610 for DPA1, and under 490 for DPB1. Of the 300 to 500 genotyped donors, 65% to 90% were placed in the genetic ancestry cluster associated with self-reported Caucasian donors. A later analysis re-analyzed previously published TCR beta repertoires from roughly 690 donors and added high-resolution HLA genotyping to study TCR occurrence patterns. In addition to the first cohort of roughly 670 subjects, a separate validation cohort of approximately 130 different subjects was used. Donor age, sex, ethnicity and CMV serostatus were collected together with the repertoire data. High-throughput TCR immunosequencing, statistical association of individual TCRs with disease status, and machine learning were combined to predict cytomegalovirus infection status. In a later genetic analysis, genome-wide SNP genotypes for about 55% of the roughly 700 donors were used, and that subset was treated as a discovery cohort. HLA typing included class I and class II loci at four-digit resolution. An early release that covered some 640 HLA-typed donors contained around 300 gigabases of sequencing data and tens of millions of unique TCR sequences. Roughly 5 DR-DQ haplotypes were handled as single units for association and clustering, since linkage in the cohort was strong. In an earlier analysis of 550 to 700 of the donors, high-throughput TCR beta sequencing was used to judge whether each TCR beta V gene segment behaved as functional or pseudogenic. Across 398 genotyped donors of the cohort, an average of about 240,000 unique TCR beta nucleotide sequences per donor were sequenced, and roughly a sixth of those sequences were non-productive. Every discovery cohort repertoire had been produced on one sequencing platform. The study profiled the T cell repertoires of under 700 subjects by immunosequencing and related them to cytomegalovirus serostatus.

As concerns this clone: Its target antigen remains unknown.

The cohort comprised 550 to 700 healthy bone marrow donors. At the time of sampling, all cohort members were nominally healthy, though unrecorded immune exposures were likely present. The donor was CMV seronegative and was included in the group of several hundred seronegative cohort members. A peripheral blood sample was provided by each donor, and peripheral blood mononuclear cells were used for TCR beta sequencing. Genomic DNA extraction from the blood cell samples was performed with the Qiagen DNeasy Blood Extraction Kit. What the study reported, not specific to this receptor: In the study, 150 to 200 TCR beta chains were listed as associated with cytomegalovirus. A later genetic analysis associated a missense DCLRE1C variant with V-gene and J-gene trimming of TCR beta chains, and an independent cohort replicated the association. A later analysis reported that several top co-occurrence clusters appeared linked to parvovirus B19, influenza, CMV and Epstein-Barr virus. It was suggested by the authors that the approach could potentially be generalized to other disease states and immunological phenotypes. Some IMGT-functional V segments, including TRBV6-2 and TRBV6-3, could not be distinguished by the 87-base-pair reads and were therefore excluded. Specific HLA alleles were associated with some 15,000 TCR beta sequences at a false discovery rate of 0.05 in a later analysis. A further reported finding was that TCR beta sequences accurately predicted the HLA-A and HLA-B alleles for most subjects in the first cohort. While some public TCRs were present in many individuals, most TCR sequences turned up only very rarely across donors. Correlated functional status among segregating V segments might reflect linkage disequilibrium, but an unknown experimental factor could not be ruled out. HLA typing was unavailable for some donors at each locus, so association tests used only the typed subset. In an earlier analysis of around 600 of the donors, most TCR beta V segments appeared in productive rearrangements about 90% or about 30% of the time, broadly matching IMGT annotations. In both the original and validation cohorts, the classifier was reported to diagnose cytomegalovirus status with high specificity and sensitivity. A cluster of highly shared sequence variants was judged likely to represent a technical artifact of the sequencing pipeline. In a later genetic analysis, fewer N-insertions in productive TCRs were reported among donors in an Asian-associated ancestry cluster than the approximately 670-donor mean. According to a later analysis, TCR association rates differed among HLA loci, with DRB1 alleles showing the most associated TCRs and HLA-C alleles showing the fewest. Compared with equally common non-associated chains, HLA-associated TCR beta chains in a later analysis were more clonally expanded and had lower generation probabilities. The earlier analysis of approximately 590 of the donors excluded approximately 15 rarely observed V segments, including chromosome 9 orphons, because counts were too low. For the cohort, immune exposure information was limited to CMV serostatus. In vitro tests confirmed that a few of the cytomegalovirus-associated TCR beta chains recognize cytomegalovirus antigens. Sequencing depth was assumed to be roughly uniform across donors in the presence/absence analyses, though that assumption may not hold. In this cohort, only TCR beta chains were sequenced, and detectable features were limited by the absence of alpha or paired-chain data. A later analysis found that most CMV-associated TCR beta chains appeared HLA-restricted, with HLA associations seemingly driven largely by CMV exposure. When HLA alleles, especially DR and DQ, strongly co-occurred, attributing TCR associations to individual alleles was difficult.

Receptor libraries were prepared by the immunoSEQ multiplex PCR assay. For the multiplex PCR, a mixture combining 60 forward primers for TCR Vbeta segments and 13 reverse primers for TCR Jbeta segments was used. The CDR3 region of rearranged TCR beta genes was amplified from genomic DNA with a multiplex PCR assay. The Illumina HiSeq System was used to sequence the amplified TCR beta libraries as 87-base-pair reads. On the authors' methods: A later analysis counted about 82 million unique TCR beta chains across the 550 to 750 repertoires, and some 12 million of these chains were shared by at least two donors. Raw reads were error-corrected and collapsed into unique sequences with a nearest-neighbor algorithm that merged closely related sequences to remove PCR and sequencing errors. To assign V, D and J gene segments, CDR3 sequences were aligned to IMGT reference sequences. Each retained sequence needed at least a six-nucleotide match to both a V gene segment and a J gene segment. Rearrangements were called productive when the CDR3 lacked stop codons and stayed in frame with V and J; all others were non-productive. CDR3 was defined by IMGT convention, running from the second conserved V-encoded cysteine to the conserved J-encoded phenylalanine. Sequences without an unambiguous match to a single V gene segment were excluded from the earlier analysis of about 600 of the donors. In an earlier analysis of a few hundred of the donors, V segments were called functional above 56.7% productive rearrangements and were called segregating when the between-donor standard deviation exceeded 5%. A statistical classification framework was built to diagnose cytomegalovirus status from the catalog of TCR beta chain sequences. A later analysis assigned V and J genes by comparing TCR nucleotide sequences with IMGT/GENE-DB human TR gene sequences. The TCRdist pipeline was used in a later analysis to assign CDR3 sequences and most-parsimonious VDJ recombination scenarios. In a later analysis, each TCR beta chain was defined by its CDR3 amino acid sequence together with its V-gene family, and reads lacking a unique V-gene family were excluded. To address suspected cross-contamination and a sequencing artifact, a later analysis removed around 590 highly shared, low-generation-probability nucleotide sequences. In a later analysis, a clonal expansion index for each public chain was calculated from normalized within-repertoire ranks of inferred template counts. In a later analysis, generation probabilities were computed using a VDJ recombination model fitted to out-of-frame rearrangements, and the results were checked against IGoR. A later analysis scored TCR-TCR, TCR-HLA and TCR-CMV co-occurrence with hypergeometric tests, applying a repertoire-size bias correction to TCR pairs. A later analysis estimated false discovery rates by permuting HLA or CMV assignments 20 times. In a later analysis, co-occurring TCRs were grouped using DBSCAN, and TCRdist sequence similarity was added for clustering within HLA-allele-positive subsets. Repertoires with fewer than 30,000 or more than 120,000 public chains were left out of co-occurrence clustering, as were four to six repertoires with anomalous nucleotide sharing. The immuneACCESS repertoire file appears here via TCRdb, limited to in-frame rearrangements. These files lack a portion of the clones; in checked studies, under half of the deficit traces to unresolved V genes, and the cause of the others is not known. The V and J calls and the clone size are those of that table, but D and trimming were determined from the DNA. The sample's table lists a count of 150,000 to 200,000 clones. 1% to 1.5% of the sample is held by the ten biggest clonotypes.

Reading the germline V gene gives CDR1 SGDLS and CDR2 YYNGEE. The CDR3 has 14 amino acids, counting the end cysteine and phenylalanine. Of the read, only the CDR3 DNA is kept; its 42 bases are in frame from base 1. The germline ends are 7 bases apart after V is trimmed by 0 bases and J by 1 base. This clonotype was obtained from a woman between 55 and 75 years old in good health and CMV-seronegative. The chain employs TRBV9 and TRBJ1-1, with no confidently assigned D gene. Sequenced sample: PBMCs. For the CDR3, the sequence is CASSVGGQNTEAFF. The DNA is TGTGCCAGCAGCGTAGGTGGGCAGAACACTGAAGCTTTCTTT.